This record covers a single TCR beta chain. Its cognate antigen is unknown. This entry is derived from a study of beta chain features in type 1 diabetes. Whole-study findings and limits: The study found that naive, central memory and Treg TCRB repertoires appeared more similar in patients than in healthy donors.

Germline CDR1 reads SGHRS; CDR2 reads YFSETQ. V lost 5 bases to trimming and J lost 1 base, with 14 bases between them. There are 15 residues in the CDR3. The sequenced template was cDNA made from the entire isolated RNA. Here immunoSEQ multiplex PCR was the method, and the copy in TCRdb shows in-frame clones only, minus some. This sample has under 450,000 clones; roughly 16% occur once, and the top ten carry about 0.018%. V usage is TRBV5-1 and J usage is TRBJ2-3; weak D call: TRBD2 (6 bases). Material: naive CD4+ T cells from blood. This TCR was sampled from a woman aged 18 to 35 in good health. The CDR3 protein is CASSSLDYRTDTQYF. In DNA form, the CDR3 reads TGCGCCAGCAGTTCCCTGGACTACCGCACAGATACGCAGTATTTT.